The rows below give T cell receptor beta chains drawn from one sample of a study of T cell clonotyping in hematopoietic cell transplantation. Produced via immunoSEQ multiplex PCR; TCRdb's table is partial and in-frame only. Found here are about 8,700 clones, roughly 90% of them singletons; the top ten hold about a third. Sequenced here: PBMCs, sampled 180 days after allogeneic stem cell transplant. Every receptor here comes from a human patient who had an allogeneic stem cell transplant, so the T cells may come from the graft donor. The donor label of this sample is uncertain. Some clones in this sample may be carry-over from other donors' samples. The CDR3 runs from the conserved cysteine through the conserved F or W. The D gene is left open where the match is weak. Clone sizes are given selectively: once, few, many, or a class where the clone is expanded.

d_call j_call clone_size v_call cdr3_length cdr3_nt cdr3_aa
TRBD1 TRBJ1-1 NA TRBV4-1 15 TGCGCCAGCAGCCAAGCCTCCGGACAGGGGAGGGATGCTTTCTTT CASSQASGQGRDAFF
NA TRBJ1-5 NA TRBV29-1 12 TGCAGCGTTGCAGGGCTGGATCAGCCCCAGCATTTT CSVAGLDQPQHF
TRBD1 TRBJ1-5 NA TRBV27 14 TGTGCCAGCAGTTTATTCAGGGGGGGACAGCCCCAGCATTTT CASSLFRGGQPQHF
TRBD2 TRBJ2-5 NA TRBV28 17 TGTGCCAGCAGTTTGAGGAGGCGGGAGGGGCGCGGGAAGACCCAGTACTTC CASSLRRREGRGKTQYF
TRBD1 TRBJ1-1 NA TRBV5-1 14 TGTGCCAGCAGCTTGACAGGGGGGAACACTGAAGCTTTCTTT CASSLTGGNTEAFF
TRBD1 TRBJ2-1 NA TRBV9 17 TGTGCCAGCAGCGTAGGTAGGGGGGCAGGGGGCATGGTTAAGCAGTTCTTC CASSVGRGAGGMVKQFF
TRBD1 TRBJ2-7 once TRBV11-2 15 TGTGCCAGCAGCTTAGATCCGGGACAGGGTAATGAGCAGTACTTC CASSLDPGQGNEQYF
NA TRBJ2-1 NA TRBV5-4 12 TGTGCCAGCAGCGCGGACTTCTATGAGCAGTTCTTC CASSADFYEQFF
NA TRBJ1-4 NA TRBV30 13 TGTGCCTGGACCCGACAAGTGACTGAAAAACTGTTTTTT CAWTRQVTEKLFF
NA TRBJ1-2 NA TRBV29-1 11 TGCAGCGTTGAAGGGTGGGGTGGCTACACCTTC CSVEGWGGYTF
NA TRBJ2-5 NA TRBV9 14 TGTGCCAGCAGCGTAGACGGGAGTGTGGAGACCCAGTACTTC CASSVDGSVETQYF
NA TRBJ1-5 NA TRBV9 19 TGTGCCAGCAGCGCCATACCTGGGTCGAGGGCTTATAGCAATCAGCCCCAGCATTTT CASSAIPGSRAYSNQPQHF
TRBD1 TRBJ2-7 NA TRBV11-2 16 TGTGCCAGCAGCTTAGGGACAGGCTCGCTCCACTACGAGCAGTACTTC CASSLGTGSLHYEQYF
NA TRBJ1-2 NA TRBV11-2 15 TGTGCCAGCAGCTTAGGGAAGACCAGGGGTACTGGCTACACCTTC CASSLGKTRGTGYTF
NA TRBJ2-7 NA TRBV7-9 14 TGTGCCAGCAGTGGTCGGAGCAGCTCCTACGAGCAGTACTTC CASSGRSSSYEQYF
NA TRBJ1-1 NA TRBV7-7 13 TGTGCCAGCAGCTTAAACGGAAACACTGAAGCTTTCTTT CASSLNGNTEAFF
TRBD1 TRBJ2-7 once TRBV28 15 TGTGCCAGCAGTTTAGGAGGGACAGGGTCCCACGAGCAGTACTTC CASSLGGTGSHEQYF
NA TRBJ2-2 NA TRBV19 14 TGTGCCAGTAGTATTCTGGGGGACACCGGGGAGCTGTTTTTT CASSILGDTGELFF